One and the same sample provided the 10 T cell receptor beta chains below, sequenced in a study of cytomegalovirus exposure and HLA in healthy donors (dated by TCRdb to 2015 to 2018). Receptors were amplified or captured by the immunoSEQ multiplex PCR assay. TCRdb provides this immuneACCESS table in a form limited to in-frame rearrangements. Some clones are lacking; in checked studies, under half of them reflect an unresolved V gene, and why the rest are absent is not known. In this sample the table shows 100,000 to 150,000 clones, roughly 87% of which occur a single time. The top ten hold about 1.2% of the sample. The sequenced material came from PBMCs. Every receptor here comes from a woman aged 18-30 years in good health and CMV-seronegative.

Of note for this clone: The same CDR3 is also encoded by other DNA sequences in this sample. The chain joins TRBV6-5 to TRBJ1-6; D call uncertain. CDR3 length equals 15 residues. V was clipped by 2 bases and J by 4 bases, with 9 bases between them. Germline loops: CDR1 MNHEY, CDR2 SVGAGI. The CDR3 DNA reads TGTGCCAGCAGTTACACGGGTCAATATAATTCACCCCTCCACTTT. Translation gives CASSYTGQYNSPLHF.

The V gene is TRBV7-9, the J gene TRBJ1-1, with 7 bases fitting TRBD1. The CDR3 totals 15 residues. V shed 1 base, J shed 0 bases, and the junction held 2 bases outside the gene matches. Germline V CDR1 and CDR2: SEHNR, FQNEAQ (reference sequence). The CDR3 nucleotides are TGTGCCAGCAGCTTAGGGGGACAGATGAACACTGAAGCTTTCTTT. Its protein is CASSLGGQMNTEAFF. The full variable domain, completed using reference TRBV7-9 and TRBJ1-1, is DTGVSQNPRHKITKRGQNVTFRCDPISEHNRLYWYRQTLGQGPEFLTYFQNEAQLEKSRLLSDRFSAERPKGSFSTLEIQRTEQGDSAMYLCASSLGGQMNTEAFFGQGTRLTVV.

The chain carries TRBV6-5 and TRBJ1-2, with TRBD1 identical over 7 bases. This CDR3 region has 14 residues. V was clipped by 3 bases and J by 8 bases; unmatched bases: 9. Germline-derived CDR1 and CDR2 are MNHEY and SVGAGI. The CDR3 DNA reads as TGTGCCAGCAGTTATTACGACAGGGCCGGGGGCTACACCTTC. Translated, it gives CASSYYDRAGGYTF.

This clone was observed a single time. The chain uses TRBV4-2 and TRBJ2-5; tentatively, D is TRBD2 (6 bases). In germline, CDR1 is LGHNA, CDR2 YNFKEQ. The CDR3 is 15 residues long. Trimming pared 0 bases from V and 2 bases from J, leaving 10 bases between. This CDR3 reads CASSQDFRGQETQYF. The CDR3 DNA is TGTGCCAGCAGCCAAGATTTCCGGGGGCAAGAGACCCAGTACTTC.

In its sample, this clone was seen once. The CDR3, as DNA: TGTGCCACGAGAACCGGAGGGACAGCTGGAAACACCATATATTTT. This encodes CATRTGGTAGNTIYF. The rearrangement uses TRBV10-3 and TRBJ1-3, with TRBD1 identical over 7 bases. In germline, CDR1 is ENHRY, CDR2 SYGVKD. The CDR3 sequence is 15 residues long. V shed 10 bases, J shed 2 bases, and the junction held 11 bases outside the gene matches.

This chain links TRBV18 with TRBJ2-7; TRBD2 matches at 13 bases. CDR3 size: 16 residues. The germline V gene has CDR1 KGHSH and CDR2 LQKENI. The trim removed 3 bases at V and 6 bases at J, leaving 8 bases unmatched. CDR3 sequence (DNA): TGTGCCAGCTCACCTCCGACTAGCGGGGGGTATGGCGAGCAGTACTTC. This codes for CASSPPTSGGYGEQYF.

The J gene is TRBJ2-1, the V gene TRBV11-2; 12 bases are shared with TRBD2. Germline-derived CDR1 and CDR2 are SGHAT and FQNNGV. CDR3 size: 17 residues. V shed 1 base and J 9 bases; nucleotides not matched to a gene: 10. The DNA of the CDR3 is TGTGCCAGCAGCTTAGGTCCTAGCGGGGGGGCCCGGGCTGAGCAGTTCTTC. Translated, it gives CASSLGPSGGARAEQFF.

This chain links TRBV19 with TRBJ1-3; D is unresolved. The V gene lost 1 base and the J gene lost 4 bases, with 8 bases spanning the gap. The CDR3 spans 14 residues. Germline values: CDR1 LNHDA, CDR2 SQIVND (reference sequence). CDR3 sequence reads: CASSIGRRGNTIYF. The CDR3 nucleotides are TGTGCCAGTAGTATAGGACGGAGAGGAAACACCATATATTTT.

The V call is TRBV9, the J call TRBJ2-2, with TRBD1 as a possible D gene (6 bases). The CDR3 is 16 amino acids. Germline V lookup: CDR1 SGDLS, CDR2 YYNGEE. With 0 bases removed from V and 0 bases from J, the gap between germline ends came to 9 bases. The CDR3 loop is CASSVERGTNTGELFF. CDR3 DNA sequence: TGTGCCAGCAGCGTAGAAAGGGGGACGAACACCGGGGAGCTGTTTTTT.

The rearrangement uses TRBV20-1 and TRBJ2-7; tentatively, D is TRBD1 (5 bases). Trimming took 2 bases from V and 4 from J, leaving 6 bases between them. The CDR3 sequence is 11 residues long. Germline-derived CDR1 and CDR2 are DFQATT and SNEGSKA (reference sequence). The CDR3 bases are TGCAGTGCTAGACAGGGTTACGAGCAGTACTTC. Translated, it gives CSARQGYEQYF.